The 15 T cell receptor beta chains listed next were all sequenced from one sample in a study of CD8+ T cells in alopecia areata. As the sequencing template, cDNA was produced by extracting RNA and reverse transcribing it. Sequencing was performed with immunoSEQ multiplex PCR; in TCRdb, only in-frame clones are kept and a portion is missing. In the table there are roughly 60,000 clones, roughly 47% of which are singletons. Input material: NKG2D-low CD8+ T cells sorted from blood. The receptor set was obtained from a human donor with alopecia areata.

This clone was found a few times. This sequence joins TRBV29-1 and TRBJ2-1, with 10 nucleotides matching TRBD2. CDR1 is SQVTM, CDR2 ANQGSEA, per germline. V was pared by 4 bases and J by 4 bases, with 1 base of the junction left unmatched. This CDR3 is built from 13 residues. The CDR3 reads CSVGTSGYNEQFF. In DNA form, the CDR3 reads TGCAGCGTTGGGACTAGCGGTTACAATGAGCAGTTCTTC.

This clone has just a few counts. The V gene is TRBV6-1, the J gene TRBJ2-2; 7 bases agree with TRBD1. The V gene's germline CDR1 is MNHNS and CDR2 SASEGT. This CDR3 contains 14 residues. V dropped 8 bases and J dropped 0; count of bases not matched to a gene: 3. CDR3 protein: CASDREANTGELFF. In DNA, the CDR3 is TGTGCCAGCGACAGGGAAGCGAACACCGGGGAGCTGTTTTTT.

The chain is built from TRBV7-9 and TRBJ2-3, with unresolved D. Germline CDR1 and CDR2: SEHNR and FQNEAQ (reference sequence). This CDR3 spans 14 amino acids. Trimming took 4 bases from V and 0 from J, leaving 8 bases between them. DNA for the CDR3: TGTGCCAGCAGCTCAACGGCTAGCACAGATACGCAGTATTTT. It translates to CASSSTASTDTQYF.

This clone appeared a single time. This chain connects TRBV11-2 to TRBJ2-3, with 9 bases matching TRBD1. Per the germline V gene, CDR1 is SGHAT and CDR2 is FQNNGV. Trimming took 3 bases from V and 5 from J; bases not matched to a gene: 6. This CDR3 region has 15 residues. The DNA of the CDR3 is TGTGCCAGCAGCTTCGTGACAGGGGGTAGAGATACGCAGTATTTT. It encodes CASSFVTGGRDTQYF.

This clone has only a few counts. The genes are TRBV30 and TRBJ2-7; TRBD2 matches 8 bases. CDR1 and CDR2 from the germline V gene are GTSNPN and SVGIG (reference sequence). The trim removed 1 base at V and 4 bases at J, leaving 3 bases unmatched. This CDR3 spans 13 amino acids. The CDR3 loop reads CAWSEAGDYEQYF. In DNA form, the CDR3 reads TGTGCCTGGAGTGAAGCGGGAGATTACGAGCAGTACTTC.

This clone was detected a few times. The CDR3 coding sequence is TGTGCCAGCCTTGGACAGTTACTAGCGGGAGGCCGTCACGATACGCAGTATTTT. Its protein product is CASLGQLLAGGRHDTQYF. This chain links TRBV2 with TRBJ2-3; 12 bases are shared with TRBD2. Germline values: CDR1 SNHLY, CDR2 FYNNEI. The ends lost 8 bases at V and 6 bases at J; junction bases unmatched: 18. The CDR3 has 18 amino acids.

V gene TRBV29-1 combines with J gene TRBJ1-2; 11 bases are shared with TRBD1. There are 16 residues in the CDR3. Germline-derived CDR1 and CDR2 are SQVTM and ANQGSEA. The trim removed 3 bases at V and 4 bases at J, leaving 10 bases unmatched. The DNA for the CDR3 is TGCAGCGTTGATCTTAGAGGGGACAGGGGGGGCTATGGCTACACCTTC. Its translation: CSVDLRGDRGGYGYTF.

This clone was observed many times. This chain connects TRBV29-1 to TRBJ1-4; tentative D call: TRBD1 (6 bases). CDR1 and CDR2 from the germline V gene are SQVTM and ANQGSEA. The CDR3 extends over 12 amino acids. The CDR3 DNA is TGCACCGGACAGAATTTGTATGAAAAACTGTTTTTT. Protein product: CTGQNLYEKLFF. Supplemented by reference TRBV29-1 and TRBJ1-4, the full variable domain reads SAVISQKPSRDICQRGTSLTIQCQVDSQVTMMFWYRQQPGQSLTLIATANQGSEATYESGFVIDKFPISRPNLTFSTLTVSNMSPEDSSIYLCTGQNLYEKLFFGSGTQLSVL.

The chain is built from TRBV7-9 and TRBJ1-1, with D uncertain. Germline CDR1 SEHNR, CDR2 FQNEAQ (reference sequence). CDR3 size: 13 residues. The ends were cut back, 1 base at V and 8 bases at J, with 11 bases in the middle. DNA of the CDR3: TGTGCCAGCAGCTTAGTAGGCGGAGACGAAGCTTTCTTT. Translated, it gives CASSLVGGDEAFF.

The rearrangement links TRBV4-3 to TRBJ2-1; the match to TRBD1 covers 7 bases. Germline lookup yields CDR1 LGHNA and CDR2 YSLEER. Unmatched junction bases numbered 3, after V lost 2 bases and J lost 2 bases. This CDR3 comprises 15 residues. The CDR3 nucleotides are TGCGCCAGCAGCCAAAGACAGGGCGCCTACAATGAGCAGTTCTTC. Translated, it gives CASSQRQGAYNEQFF.

The chain employs TRBV27 and TRBJ2-5, with D tentatively TRBD1 (5 bases). CDR1 and CDR2 (germline): MNHEY, SMNVEV (reference sequence). The V and J ends lost 2 bases and 5 bases respectively, with 18 bases between them. The CDR3 loop spans 16 amino acids. For the CDR3, the DNA is TGTGCCAGCAGTTTAGTTAATCCCTCAGGGTCGGAGACCCAGTACTTC. Its protein is CASSLVNPSGSETQYF.

This clone was observed a few times. The rearrangement links TRBV29-1 to TRBJ2-1; 10 nucleotides match TRBD2. Germline CDR1 is SQVTM and CDR2 is ANQGSEA. J lost 7 bases, V lost 1 base, and 10 bases had no gene match. The CDR3 contains 16 residues. The CDR3 region is CSVEGGTSGNRNEQFF. CDR3 nucleotides: TGCAGCGTTGAAGGAGGAACTAGCGGGAACCGGAATGAGCAGTTCTTC.

V usage is TRBV7-3 and J usage is TRBJ2-3; D might be TRBD2 (6 bases). CDR3 size: 15 residues. The V end was cut by 0 bases, the J end by 0 bases, with 7 bases between. Germline V gives CDR1 SGHTA, CDR2 FQGTGA. This CDR3 is CASSLTSGSTDTQYF. DNA of the CDR3: TGTGCCAGCAGCTTAACTAGCGGTAGCACAGATACGCAGTATTTT. Full variable domain (rest looked up from reference TRBV7-3 and TRBJ2-3): GAGVSQTPSNKVTEKGKYVELRCDPISGHTALYWYRQSLGQGPEFLIYFQGTGAADDSGLPNDRFFAVRPEGSVSTLKIQRTERGDSAVYLCASSLTSGSTDTQYFGPGTRLTVL.

Only one count was recorded for this clone. The chain recombines TRBV6-5 with TRBJ2-7; tentative D call: TRBD2 (5 bases). V lost 2 bases, J lost 6 bases, and 17 bases lay in between. The CDR3 totals 15 residues. Germline loops: CDR1 MNHEY, CDR2 SVGAGI. CDR3 in amino acids: CASSYGSWEYSEQYF. For the CDR3, the DNA is TGTGCCAGCAGTTACGGGAGTTGGGAATACTCCGAGCAGTACTTC.

This chain's CDR3 is CSVNMNTEAFF. The CDR3 DNA reads TGCAGCGTTAACATGAACACTGAAGCTTTCTTT. This chain uses TRBV29-1 with TRBJ1-1; D is uncertain. Deletions cut 5 bases from V and 0 bases from J, with 4 bases between. The CDR3 extends over 11 amino acids. Per the germline V gene, CDR1 is SQVTM and CDR2 is ANQGSEA.